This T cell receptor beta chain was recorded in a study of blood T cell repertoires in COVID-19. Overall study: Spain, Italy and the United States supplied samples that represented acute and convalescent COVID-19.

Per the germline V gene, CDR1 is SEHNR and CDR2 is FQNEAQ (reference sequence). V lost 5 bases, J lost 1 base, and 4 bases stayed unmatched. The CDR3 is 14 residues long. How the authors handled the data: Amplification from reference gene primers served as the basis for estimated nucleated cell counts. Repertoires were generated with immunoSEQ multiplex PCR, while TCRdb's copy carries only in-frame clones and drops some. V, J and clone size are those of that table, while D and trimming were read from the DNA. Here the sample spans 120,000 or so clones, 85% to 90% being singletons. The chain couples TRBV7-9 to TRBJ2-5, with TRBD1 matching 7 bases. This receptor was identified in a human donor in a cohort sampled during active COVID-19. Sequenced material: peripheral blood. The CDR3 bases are TGTGCCAGCAGCACCCGGGACAGCCAAGAGACCCAGTACTTC. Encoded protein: CASSTRDSQETQYF.